This T cell receptor beta chain was obtained from a study of cytomegalovirus exposure and HLA in healthy donors. As for this clone: Its antigen is not known. At one end, the junction sequence differs from germline, possibly due to a read error. The same CDR3 is also encoded by other DNA sequences in this sample.

In the PCR, 60 Vbeta and 13 Jbeta primers were used. The assay was immunoSEQ multiplex PCR, and TCRdb's table has in-frame clones only and misses some. The sample totals about 200,000 clones. Study-wide results and limits: In all likelihood, a cluster of highly shared sequence variants was a sequencing artifact. The sole available immune exposure information was CMV serostatus. Links to common viral pathogens appeared, in a later analysis, for several of the most significant clusters. Most subjects' HLA-A and HLA-B alleles were reportedly predicted from TCR beta sequences.

The germline CDR1 and CDR2 sequences are SGHRS and YFSETQ. The CDR3 runs to 15 residues. The sample comprised PBMCs. The TCR comes from a girl aged 2-10 years in good health and CMV-seropositive. The chain links TRBV5-1 to TRBJ1-1; weak D call: TRBD1 (6 bases). The CDR3 region has the DNA TGCGCCAGTAGCTCCAAAGGAGACAGGAGGCCTGAAGCTTTCTTT. It codes for CASSSKGDRRPEAFF.